This T cell receptor (beta chain) was profiled in a study of cytomegalovirus exposure and HLA in healthy donors. Primers: 60 Vbeta forward and 13 Jbeta reverse. Repertoires were generated with immunoSEQ multiplex PCR, while TCRdb's copy carries only in-frame clones and drops some. The sample gives approximately 240,000 clones, about four fifths of which show up once; 4.5% to 6% is in the top ten. Germline assignment: CDR1 LNHDA and CDR2 SQIVND (reference sequence). The CDR3 totals 12 residues. With 7 bases removed from V and 1 base from J, the gap between germline ends came to 4 bases. This chain joins TRBV19 and TRBJ2-2; D is uncertain. The material sequenced was PBMCs. This sequence was found in a woman aged 40 to 55 in good health and CMV-seropositive. DNA of the CDR3: TGTGCCAGTACGGGGAACACCGGGGAGCTGTTTTTT. It encodes CASTGNTGELFF.